This record concerns one TCR beta chain sequence. A much bigger clone sits one base away, suggesting this may be a read error. This sample was included in a study of molecular identifiers for immune sequencing clone quantification. Via MiXCR, TCRdb re-called the PCR reads, giving one row per CDR3 protein. This sample has approximately 590,000 distinct CDR3 sequences, with about 25% found just once. V lost 1 base, J lost 1 base, and 9 bases lay in between. The CDR3 sequence is 15 residues long. Germline V gives CDR1 SEHNR, CDR2 FQNEAQ (reference sequence). J is TRBJ2-3 and V is TRBV7-9; D call uncertain. This clonotype was sampled from a human donor in good health. Some libraries in this study had Jurkat cell RNA spiked in. The sequenced sample consisted of naive CD8+ T cells from blood, with Jurkat cell RNA spiked in. Subset here: FACS-sorted CD8+CD4-CCR7+CD45RA+ naive T cells. The CDR3 sequence is CASSLVSFGTDTQYF. The CDR3 DNA is TGTGCCAGCAGCTTAGTGAGCTTCGGCACAGATACGCAGTATTTT.